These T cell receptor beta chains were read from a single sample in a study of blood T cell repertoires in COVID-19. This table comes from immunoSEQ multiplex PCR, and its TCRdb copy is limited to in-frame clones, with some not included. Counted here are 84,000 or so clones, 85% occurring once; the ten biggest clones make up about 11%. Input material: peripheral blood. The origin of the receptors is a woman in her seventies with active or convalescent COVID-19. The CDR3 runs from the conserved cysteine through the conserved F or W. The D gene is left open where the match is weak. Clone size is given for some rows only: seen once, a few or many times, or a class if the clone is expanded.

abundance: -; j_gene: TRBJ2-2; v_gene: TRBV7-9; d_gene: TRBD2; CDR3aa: CASSLGTSGGSSTGELFF; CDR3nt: TGTGCCAGCAGCCTTGGGACTAGCGGGGGCTCGAGCACCGGGGAGCTGTTTTTT
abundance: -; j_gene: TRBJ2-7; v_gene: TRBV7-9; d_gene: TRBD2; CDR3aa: CASRKLAGGSYEQYF; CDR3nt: TGTGCCAGCAGGAAACTAGCGGGGGGTTCCTACGAGCAGTACTTC
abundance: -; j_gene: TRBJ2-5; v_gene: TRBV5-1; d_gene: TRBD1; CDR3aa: CASSGGQGHQETQYF; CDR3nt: TGCGCCAGCAGCGGGGGACAGGGCCACCAAGAGACCCAGTACTTC
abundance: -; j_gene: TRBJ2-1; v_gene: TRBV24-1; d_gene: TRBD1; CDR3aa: CATSDPRDRKNYNEQFF; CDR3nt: TGTGCCACCAGTGATCCAAGGGACAGAAAAAACTACAATGAGCAGTTCTTC
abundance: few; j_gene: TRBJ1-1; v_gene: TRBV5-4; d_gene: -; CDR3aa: CASRGAGARVEAFF; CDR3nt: TGTGCCAGCAGGGGCGCGGGGGCAAGGGTGGAAGCTTTCTTT
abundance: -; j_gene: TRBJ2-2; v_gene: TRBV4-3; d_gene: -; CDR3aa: CASSQDRFAGELFF; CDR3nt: TGCGCCAGCAGCCAAGACAGGTTCGCCGGGGAGCTGTTTTTT
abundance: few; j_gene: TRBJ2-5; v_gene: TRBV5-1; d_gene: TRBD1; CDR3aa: CASSSTGQGQETQYF; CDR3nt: TGCGCCAGCAGCTCGACGGGACAGGGGCAAGAGACCCAGTACTTC
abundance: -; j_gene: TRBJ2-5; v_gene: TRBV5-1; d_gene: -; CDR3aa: CASSFRTAQETQYF; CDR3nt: TGCGCCAGCAGCTTTCGGACAGCCCAAGAGACCCAGTACTTC
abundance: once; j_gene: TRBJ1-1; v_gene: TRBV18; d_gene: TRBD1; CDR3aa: CASSPSGTGNTEAFF; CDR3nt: TGTGCCAGCTCACCGTCCGGGACAGGGAACACTGAAGCTTTCTTT
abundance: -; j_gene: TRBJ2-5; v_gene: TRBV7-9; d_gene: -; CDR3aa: CASSLFGDKETQYF; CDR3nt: TGTGCCAGCAGCCTCTTCGGGGATAAAGAGACCCAGTACTTC
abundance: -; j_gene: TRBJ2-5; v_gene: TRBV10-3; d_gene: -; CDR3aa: CAISEFGDKETQYF; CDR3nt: TGTGCCATCAGTGAGTTTGGCGACAAAGAGACCCAGTACTTC
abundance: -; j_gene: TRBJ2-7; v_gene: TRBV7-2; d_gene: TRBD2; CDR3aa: CASSLVAGGAYEQYF; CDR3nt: TGTGCCAGCAGCTTAGTTGCGGGGGGGGCCTACGAGCAGTACTTC
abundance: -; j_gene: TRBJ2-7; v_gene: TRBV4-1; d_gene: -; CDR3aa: CASSQGDKGHTYF; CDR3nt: TGCGCCAGCAGCCAAGGGGATAAGGGACACACGTACTTC
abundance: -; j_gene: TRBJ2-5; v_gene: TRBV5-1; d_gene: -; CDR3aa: CASRPGLASGETQYF; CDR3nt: TGCGCCAGCCGCCCCGGGCTAGCGTCGGGAGAGACCCAGTACTTC
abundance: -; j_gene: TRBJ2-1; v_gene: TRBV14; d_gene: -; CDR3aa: CASSQGQWRNEQFF; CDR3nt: TGTGCCAGCAGCCAGGGTCAATGGAGGAATGAGCAGTTCTTC
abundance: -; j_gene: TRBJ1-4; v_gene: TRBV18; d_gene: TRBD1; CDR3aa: CASSLRQGKNEKLFF; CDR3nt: TGTGCCAGCTCACTCCGACAGGGGAAAAATGAAAAACTGTTTTTT
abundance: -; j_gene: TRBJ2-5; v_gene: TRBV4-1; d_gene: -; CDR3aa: CASSEQGYQETQYF; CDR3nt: TGCGCCAGCAGCGAACAGGGATACCAAGAGACCCAGTACTTC
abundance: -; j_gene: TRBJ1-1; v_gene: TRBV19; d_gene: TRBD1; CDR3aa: CASSRTGANTEAFF; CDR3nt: TGTGCCAGTAGTAGGACAGGGGCGAACACTGAAGCTTTCTTT